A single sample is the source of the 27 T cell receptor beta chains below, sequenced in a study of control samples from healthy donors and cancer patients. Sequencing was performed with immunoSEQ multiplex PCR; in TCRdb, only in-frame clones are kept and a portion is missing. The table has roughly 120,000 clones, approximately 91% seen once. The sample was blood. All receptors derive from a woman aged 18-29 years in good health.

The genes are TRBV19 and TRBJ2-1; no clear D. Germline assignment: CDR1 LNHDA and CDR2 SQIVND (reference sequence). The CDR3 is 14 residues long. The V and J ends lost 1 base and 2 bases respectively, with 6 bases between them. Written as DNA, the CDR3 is TGTGCCAGTAGTATAGGAGCAGCCTACAATGAGCAGTTCTTC. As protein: CASSIGAAYNEQFF.

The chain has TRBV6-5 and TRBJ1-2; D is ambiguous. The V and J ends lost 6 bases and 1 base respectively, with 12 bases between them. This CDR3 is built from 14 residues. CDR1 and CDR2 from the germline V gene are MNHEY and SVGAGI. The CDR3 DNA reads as TGTGCCAGCAGCAACCCTCGGGGTAACTATGGCTACACCTTC. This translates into CASSNPRGNYGYTF.

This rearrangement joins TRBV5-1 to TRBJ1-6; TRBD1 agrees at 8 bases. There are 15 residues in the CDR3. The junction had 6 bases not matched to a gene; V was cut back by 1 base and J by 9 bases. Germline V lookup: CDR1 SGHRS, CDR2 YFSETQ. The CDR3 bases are TGCGCCAGCAGCTTGACGACAGGGGTTAGTTCACCCCTCCACTTT. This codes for CASSLTTGVSSPLHF.

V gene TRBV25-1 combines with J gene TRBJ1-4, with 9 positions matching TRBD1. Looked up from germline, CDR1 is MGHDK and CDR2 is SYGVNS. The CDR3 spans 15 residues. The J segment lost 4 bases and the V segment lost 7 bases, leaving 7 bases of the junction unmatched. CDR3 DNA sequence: TGTGCCAGCACCGATTCGGGACAGGGTAATGAAAAACTGTTTTTT. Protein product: CASTDSGQGNEKLFF.

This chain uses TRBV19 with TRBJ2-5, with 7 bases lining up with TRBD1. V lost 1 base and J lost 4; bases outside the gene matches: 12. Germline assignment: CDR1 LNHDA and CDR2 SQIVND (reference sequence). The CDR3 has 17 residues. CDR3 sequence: CASSIGGQVKGRETQYF. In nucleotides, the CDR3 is TGTGCCAGTAGTATAGGAGGACAGGTAAAGGGTCGAGAGACCCAGTACTTC.

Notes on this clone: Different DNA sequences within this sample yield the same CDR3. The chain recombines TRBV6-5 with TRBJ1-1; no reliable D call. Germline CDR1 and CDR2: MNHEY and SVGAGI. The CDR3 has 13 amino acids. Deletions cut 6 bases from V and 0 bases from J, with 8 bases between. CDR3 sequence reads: CASRRTVNTEAFF. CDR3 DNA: TGTGCCAGCAGGCGGACGGTGAACACTGAAGCTTTCTTT.

CDR3 amino acids: CASSATGNTIYF. The CDR3, as DNA: TGTGCCAGCAGCGCCACTGGAAACACCATATATTTT. This chain joins TRBV9 and TRBJ1-3; no clear D gene. V shed 3 bases and J shed 2 bases, with 3 bases lying between them. CDR1 and CDR2 (germline): SGDLS, YYNGEE. The CDR3 is 12 residues long.

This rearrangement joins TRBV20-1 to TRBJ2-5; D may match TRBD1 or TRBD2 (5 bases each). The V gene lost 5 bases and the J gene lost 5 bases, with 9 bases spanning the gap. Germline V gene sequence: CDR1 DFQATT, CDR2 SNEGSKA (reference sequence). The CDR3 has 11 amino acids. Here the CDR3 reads CSAGWGETQYF. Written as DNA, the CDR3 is TGCAGTGCTGGTTGGGGGGAGACCCAGTACTTC.

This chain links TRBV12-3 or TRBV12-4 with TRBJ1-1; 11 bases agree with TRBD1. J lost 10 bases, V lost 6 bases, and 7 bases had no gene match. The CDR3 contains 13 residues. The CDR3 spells CASRQGQGAIAFF. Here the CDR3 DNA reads TGTGCCAGCAGACAAGGACAGGGGGCCATAGCTTTCTTT.

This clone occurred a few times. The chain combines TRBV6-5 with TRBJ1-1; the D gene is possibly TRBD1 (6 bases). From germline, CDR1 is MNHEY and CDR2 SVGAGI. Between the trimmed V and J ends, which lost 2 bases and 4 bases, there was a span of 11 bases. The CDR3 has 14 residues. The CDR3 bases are TGTGCCAGCAGTTACCACTGGACAGCCACTGAAGCTTTCTTT. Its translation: CASSYHWTATEAFF.

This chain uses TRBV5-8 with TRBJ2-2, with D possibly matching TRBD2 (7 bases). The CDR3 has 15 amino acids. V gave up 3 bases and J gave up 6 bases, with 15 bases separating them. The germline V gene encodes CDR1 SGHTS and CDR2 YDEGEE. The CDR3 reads CASSSQGGFSGELFF. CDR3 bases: TGTGCCAGCAGCTCACAGGGAGGGTTCTCCGGGGAGCTGTTTTTT.

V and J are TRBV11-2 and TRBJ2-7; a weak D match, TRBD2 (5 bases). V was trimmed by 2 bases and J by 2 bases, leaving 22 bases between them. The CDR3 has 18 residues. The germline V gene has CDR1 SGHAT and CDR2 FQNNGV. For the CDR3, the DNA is TGTGCCAGCAGCTTATCCCCTCCTAAAGCGGCAGGACCCTACGAGCAGTACTTC. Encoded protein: CASSLSPPKAAGPYEQYF.

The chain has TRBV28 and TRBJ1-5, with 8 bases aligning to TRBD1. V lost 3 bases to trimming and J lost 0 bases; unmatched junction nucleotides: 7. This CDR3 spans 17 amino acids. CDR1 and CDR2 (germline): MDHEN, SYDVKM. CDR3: CASSFIAGGPSNQPQHF. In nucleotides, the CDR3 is TGTGCCAGCAGTTTTATTGCAGGGGGCCCTAGCAATCAGCCCCAGCATTTT.

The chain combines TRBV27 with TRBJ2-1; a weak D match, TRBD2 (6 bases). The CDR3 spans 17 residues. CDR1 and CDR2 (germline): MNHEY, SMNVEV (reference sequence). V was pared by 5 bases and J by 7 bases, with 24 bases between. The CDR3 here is CASSPFLRTTLSNEQFF. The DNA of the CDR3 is TGTGCCAGCAGTCCCTTCCTTCGGACTACCCTGTCGAATGAGCAGTTCTTC.

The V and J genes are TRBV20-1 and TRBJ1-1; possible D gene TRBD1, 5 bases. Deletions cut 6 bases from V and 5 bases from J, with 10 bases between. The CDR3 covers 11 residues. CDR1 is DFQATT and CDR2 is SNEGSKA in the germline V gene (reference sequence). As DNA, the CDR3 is TGCAGTGCGGGAGGGGTAACTGAAGCTTTCTTT. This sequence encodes CSAGGVTEAFF.

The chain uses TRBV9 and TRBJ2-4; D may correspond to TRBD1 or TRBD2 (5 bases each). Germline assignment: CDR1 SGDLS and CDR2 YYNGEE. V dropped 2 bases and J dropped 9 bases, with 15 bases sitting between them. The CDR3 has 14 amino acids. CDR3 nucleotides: TGTGCCAGCAGCGTCCAACCGGGGCAAGGCATTCAGTACTTC. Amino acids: CASSVQPGQGIQYF.

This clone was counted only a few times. The DNA of the CDR3 is TGTGCCAGCAGCCAACTCCAGGCATCTGAAGCTTTCTTT. Residues: CASSQLQASEAFF. The rearrangement links TRBV3-1 (or the pseudogene TRBV3-2) to TRBJ1-1, with D unresolved. Between the trimmed V and J ends, which lost 2 bases and 6 bases, there was a span of 10 bases. In germline, CDR1 is LGHDT, CDR2 YNNKEL (reference sequence). This CDR3 is 13 amino acids long.

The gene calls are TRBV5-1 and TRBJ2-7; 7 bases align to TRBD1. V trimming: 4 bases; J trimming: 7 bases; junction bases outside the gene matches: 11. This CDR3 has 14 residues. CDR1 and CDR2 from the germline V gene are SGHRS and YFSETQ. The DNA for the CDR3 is TGCGCCAGCAGCATAACGACAGGGTTGAGGGAGCAGTACTTC. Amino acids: CASSITTGLREQYF.

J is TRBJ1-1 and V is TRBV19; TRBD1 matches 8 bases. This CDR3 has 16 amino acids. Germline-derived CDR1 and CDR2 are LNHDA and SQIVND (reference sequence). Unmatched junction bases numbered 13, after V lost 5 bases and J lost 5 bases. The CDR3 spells CASSPGQALGGTEAFF. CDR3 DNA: TGTGCCAGTAGTCCGGGACAGGCTTTGGGGGGGACTGAAGCTTTCTTT.

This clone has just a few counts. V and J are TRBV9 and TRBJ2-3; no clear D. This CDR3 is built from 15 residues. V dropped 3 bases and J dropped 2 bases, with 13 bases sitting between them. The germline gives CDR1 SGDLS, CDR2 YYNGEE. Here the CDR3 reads CASSAPDQVTDTQYF. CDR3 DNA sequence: TGTGCCAGCAGCGCCCCGGACCAGGTCACAGATACGCAGTATTTT.

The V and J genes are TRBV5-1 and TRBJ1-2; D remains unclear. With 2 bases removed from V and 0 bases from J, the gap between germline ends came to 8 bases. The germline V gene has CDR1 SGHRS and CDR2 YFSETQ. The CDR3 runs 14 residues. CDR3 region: CASSFERANYGYTF. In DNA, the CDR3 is TGCGCCAGCAGCTTTGAAAGGGCTAACTATGGCTACACCTTC.

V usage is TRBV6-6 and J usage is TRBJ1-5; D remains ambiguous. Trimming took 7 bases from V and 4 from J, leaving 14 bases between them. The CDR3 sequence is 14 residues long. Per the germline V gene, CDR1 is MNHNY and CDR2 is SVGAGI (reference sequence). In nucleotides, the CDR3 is TGTGCCAGCACCGGCGCTCTGGGGAATCAGCCCCAGCATTTT. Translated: CASTGALGNQPQHF.

The CDR3: CATSGVSGGTDTQYF. In DNA form, the CDR3 reads TGTGCCACCAGTGGAGTAAGCGGGGGAACAGATACGCAGTATTTT. This chain joins TRBV24-1 and TRBJ2-3; 8 bases agree with TRBD2. This CDR3 comprises 15 residues. Germline CDR1 KGHDR, CDR2 SFDVKD. V lost 5 bases, J lost 3 bases, and 6 bases stayed unmatched.

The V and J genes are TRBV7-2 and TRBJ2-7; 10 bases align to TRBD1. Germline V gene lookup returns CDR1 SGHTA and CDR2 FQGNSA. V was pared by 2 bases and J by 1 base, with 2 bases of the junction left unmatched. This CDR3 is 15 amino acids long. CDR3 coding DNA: TGTGCCAGCAGCTTAAGGGGACAGGGGTCCTACGAGCAGTACTTC. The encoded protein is CASSLRGQGSYEQYF.

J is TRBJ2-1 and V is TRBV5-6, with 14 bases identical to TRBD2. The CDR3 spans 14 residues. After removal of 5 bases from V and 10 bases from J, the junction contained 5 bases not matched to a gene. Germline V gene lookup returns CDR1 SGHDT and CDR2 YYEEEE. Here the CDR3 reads CASRRLAGGGEQFF. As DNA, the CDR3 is TGTGCCAGCAGGAGACTAGCGGGAGGGGGAGAGCAGTTCTTC.

In DNA form, the CDR3 reads TGTGCCAGCAGTCCAGCACGACAGGGGGCGGATGGCTACACCTTC. It yields the protein CASSPARQGADGYTF. The chain couples TRBV27 to TRBJ1-2; TRBD1 matches 10 bases. CDR1 is MNHEY, CDR2 SMNVEV, per germline (reference sequence). This CDR3 is 15 amino acids long. The V and J ends lost 5 bases and 6 bases, in that order; junction bases with no gene match: 9.

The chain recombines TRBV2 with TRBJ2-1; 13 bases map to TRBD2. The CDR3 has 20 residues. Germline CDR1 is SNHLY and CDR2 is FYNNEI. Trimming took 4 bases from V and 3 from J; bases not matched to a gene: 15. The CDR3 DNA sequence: TGTGCCAGCAGTGCCGGACTAGCGGGAGCTGCCCCGCCAGACTACAATGAGCAGTTCTTC. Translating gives CASSAGLAGAAPPDYNEQFF.